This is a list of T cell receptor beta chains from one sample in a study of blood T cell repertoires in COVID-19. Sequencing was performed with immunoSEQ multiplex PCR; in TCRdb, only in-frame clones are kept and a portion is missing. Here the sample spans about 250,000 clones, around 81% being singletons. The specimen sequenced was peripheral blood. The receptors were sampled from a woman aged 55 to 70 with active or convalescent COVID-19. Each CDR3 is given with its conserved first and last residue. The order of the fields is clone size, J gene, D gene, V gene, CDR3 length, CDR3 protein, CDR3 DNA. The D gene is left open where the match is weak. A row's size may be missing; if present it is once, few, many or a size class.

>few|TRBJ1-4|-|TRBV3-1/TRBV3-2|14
CASSRSGGEEKLFF
TGTGCCAGCAGCCGCTCGGGGGGCGAGGAAAAACTGTTTTTT
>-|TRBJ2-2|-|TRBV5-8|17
CASSLANTGPNTGELFF
TGTGCCAGCAGCTTGGCCAACACAGGGCCGAACACCGGGGAGCTGTTTTTT
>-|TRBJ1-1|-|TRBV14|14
CAKTWGGENTEAFF
TGTGCCAAGACCTGGGGGGGGGAGAACACTGAAGCTTTCTTT
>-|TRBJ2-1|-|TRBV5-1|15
CASSSDRSSYNEQFF
TGCGCCAGCAGCTCAGACAGAAGTTCCTACAATGAGCAGTTCTTC
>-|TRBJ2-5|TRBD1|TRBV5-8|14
CASSLTGVEETQYF
TGTGCCAGCAGCCTGACAGGGGTCGAAGAGACCCAGTACTTC
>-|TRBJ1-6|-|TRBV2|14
CASSEGRVNSPLHF
TGTGCCAGCAGTGAGGGCAGGGTAAATTCACCCCTCCACTTT
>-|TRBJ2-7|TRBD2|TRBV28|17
CASSPHHGGGPYYEQYF
TGTGCCAGCAGTCCCCACCACGGGGGGGGCCCCTACTACGAGCAGTACTTC
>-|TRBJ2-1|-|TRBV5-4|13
CASRKGLKNEQFF
TGTGCCAGCAGGAAAGGACTAAAAAATGAGCAGTTCTTC
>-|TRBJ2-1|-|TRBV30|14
CAWSPGTRSDEQFF
TGTGCCTGGAGCCCCGGGACACGTTCCGATGAGCAGTTCTTC
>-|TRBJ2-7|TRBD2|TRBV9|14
CASSSSGTRNEQYF
TGTGCCAGCAGCTCCTCCGGGACTAGGAACGAGCAGTACTTC
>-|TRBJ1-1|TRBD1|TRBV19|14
CAGVGGGLLTEAFF
TGTGCCGGCGTAGGAGGGGGCCTCCTTACTGAAGCTTTCTTT
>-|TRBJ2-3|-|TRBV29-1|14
CSVERGAATDTQYF
TGCAGCGTTGAACGGGGGGCCGCGACAGATACGCAGTATTTT
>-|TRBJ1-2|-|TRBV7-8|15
CASSLYTGMNYGYTF
TGTGCCAGCAGTCTTTACACCGGGATGAACTATGGCTACACCTTC
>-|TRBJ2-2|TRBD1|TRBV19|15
CASSPQGAGTGELFF
TGTGCCAGTAGTCCACAGGGGGCCGGAACCGGGGAGCTGTTTTTT
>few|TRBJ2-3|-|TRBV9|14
CASSVRQRTDTQYF
TGTGCCAGCAGCGTTAGACAGCGCACAGATACGCAGTATTTT
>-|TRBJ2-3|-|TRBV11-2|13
CASSSLQGDTQYF
TGTGCCAGCAGCTCATTGCAGGGGGATACGCAGTATTTT
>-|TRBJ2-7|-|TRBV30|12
CAWSGPSYEQYF
TGTGCCTGGAGTGGGCCTTCCTACGAGCAGTACTTC
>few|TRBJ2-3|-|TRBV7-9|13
CASSPKGPDTQYF
TGTGCCAGCAGCCCCAAGGGGCCAGATACGCAGTATTTT
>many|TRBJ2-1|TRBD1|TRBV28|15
CASSLADRGGDEQFF
TGTGCCAGCAGTTTGGCGGACAGGGGAGGAGATGAGCAGTTCTTC
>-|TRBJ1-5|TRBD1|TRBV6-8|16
CASSPQGAPRNQPQHF
TGTGCCAGCAGTCCACAGGGGGCGCCGAGGAATCAGCCCCAGCATTTT
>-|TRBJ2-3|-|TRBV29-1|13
CSVGPGGADTQYF
TGCAGCGTTGGGCCAGGAGGAGCAGATACGCAGTATTTT
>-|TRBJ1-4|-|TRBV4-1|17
CASSQEASPGSNEKLFF
TGCGCCAGCAGCCAAGAGGCGTCTCCGGGATCCAATGAAAAACTGTTTTTT
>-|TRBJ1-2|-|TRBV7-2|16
CASSYTGSGINYGYTF
TGTGCCAGCAGCTACACAGGGTCGGGAATTAACTATGGCTACACCTTC
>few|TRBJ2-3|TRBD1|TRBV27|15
CASSLQGATADTQYF
TGTGCCAGCAGTTTACAGGGGGCGACAGCAGATACGCAGTATTTT
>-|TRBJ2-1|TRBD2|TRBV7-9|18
CASSPKVRLAGIHNEQFF
TGTGCCAGCAGCCCGAAGGTTCGGCTAGCGGGGATACACAATGAGCAGTTCTTC
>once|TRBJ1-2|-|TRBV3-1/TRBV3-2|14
CASSLTRGGNGYTF
TGTGCCAGCAGCCTCACAAGGGGGGGAAATGGCTACACCTTC
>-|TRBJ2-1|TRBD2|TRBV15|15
CATTPSSGSSNEQFF
TGTGCCACCACCCCGTCTAGCGGGAGCAGCAATGAGCAGTTCTTC
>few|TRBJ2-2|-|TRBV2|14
CASSAGTYTGELFF
TGTGCCAGCAGTGCCGGGACTTACACCGGGGAGCTGTTTTTT
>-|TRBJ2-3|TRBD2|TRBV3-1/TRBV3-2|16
CASSHIQRGGPFPQYF
TGTGCCAGCAGCCACATACAGCGGGGGGGCCCTTTCCCGCAGTATTTT
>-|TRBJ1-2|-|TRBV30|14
CAWTAPAGNYGYTF
TGTGCCTGGACCGCCCCGGCGGGGAACTATGGCTACACCTTC
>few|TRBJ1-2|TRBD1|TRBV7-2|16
CASSLGDRGANYGYTF
TGTGCCAGCAGCTTAGGGGACAGGGGCGCTAACTATGGCTACACCTTC
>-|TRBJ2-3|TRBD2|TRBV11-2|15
CASSPTSVGTDTQYF
TGTGCCAGCAGCCCAACTAGCGTAGGCACAGATACGCAGTATTTT
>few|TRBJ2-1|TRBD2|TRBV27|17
CASSRRTSGRASNEQFF
TGTGCCAGCAGTCGTAGGACTAGCGGGAGGGCCTCCAATGAGCAGTTCTTC
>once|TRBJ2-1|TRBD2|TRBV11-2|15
CASSLLLAGALEQFF
TGTGCCAGCAGCTTATTACTAGCGGGGGCTCTTGAGCAGTTCTTC
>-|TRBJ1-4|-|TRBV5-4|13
CASSDRTDEKLFF
TGTGCCAGCAGCGACCGGACAGATGAAAAACTGTTTTTT
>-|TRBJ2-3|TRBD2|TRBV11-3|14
CASTTGLAGDTQYF
TGTGCCAGCACCACGGGACTAGCGGGAGATACGCAGTATTTT
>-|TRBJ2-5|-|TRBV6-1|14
CASSEASVYETQYF
TGTGCCAGCAGTGAAGCATCAGTTTACGAGACCCAGTACTTC
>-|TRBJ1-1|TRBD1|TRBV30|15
CAWSVFPTGDTEAFF
TGTGCCTGGAGTGTATTTCCCACAGGGGACACTGAAGCTTTCTTT
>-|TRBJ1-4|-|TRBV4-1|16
CASSQRPVATNEKLFF
TGCGCCAGCAGCCAACGCCCGGTTGCAACTAATGAAAAACTGTTTTTT
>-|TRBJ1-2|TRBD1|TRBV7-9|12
CASSNRGSGYTF
TGTGCCAGCAGCAACAGGGGAAGTGGCTACACCTTC
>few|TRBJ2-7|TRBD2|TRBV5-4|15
CASSTPLAGVAEQYF
TGTGCCAGCAGCACCCCACTAGCGGGAGTTGCCGAGCAGTACTTC
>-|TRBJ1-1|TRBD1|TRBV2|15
CASSAAGTGRTEAFF
TGTGCCAGCAGTGCAGCAGGGACAGGCCGAACTGAAGCTTTCTTT
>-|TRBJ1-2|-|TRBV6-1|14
CASSVSGASYGYTF
TGTGCCAGCAGCGTCTCTGGGGCGAGCTATGGCTACACCTTC
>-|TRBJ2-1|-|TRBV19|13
CASSTRSWNEQFF
TGTGCCAGTAGTACCCGGTCCTGGAATGAGCAGTTCTTC
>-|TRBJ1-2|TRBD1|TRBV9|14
CASSVDSMGTGYTF
TGTGCCAGCAGCGTAGATTCAATGGGGACAGGTTACACCTTC
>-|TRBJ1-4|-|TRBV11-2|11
CASSVTEKLFF
TGTGCCAGCAGCGTTACAGAAAAACTGTTTTTT
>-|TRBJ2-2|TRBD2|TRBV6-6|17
CASSQPAGGYTTGELFF
TGTGCCAGCAGTCAGCCAGCGGGGGGCTATACTACCGGGGAGCTGTTTTTT
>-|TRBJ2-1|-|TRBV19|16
CASSILTAGGYNEQFF
TGTGCCAGTAGTATTCTAACCGCGGGCGGCTACAATGAGCAGTTCTTC
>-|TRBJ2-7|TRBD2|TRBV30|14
CATTGTSDAYEQYF
TGTGCCACAACCGGGACTAGCGACGCCTACGAGCAGTACTTC
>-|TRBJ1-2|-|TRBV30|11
CAWTGSYGYTF
TGTGCCTGGACAGGATCCTATGGCTACACCTTC